The 23 T cell receptor beta chains given below trace back to one sample, sequenced in a study of blood T cell repertoires in COVID-19. The data were produced by immunoSEQ multiplex PCR, yet TCRdb's version contains in-frame clones alone and is incomplete. The repertoire holds roughly 190,000 clones, with about 86% as singletons. The sample comprised peripheral blood. Receptors were obtained from a man between 45 and 60 years old with active or convalescent COVID-19.

The chain employs TRBV5-1 and TRBJ1-2; tentatively, D is TRBD1 (5 bases). The V end was cut by 0 bases, the J end by 4 bases, with 13 bases between. This CDR3 is 15 amino acids long. Germline V CDR1 and CDR2: SGHRS, YFSETQ. Here the CDR3 reads CASSLALGPGYGYTF. The CDR3 region has the DNA TGCGCCAGCAGCTTGGCCTTGGGGCCGGGCTATGGCTACACCTTC.

J is TRBJ1-2 and V is TRBV5-5; no clear D. In germline, CDR1 is SGHKS, CDR2 YYEKEE (reference sequence). Deletions cut 4 bases from V and 3 bases from J, with 16 bases between. This CDR3 is 15 amino acids long. CDR3 residues: CASSPYARGDYGYTF. Written as DNA, the CDR3 is TGTGCCAGCAGCCCTTATGCCCGCGGGGACTATGGCTACACCTTC. Together with reference TRBV5-5 and TRBJ1-2, the CDR3 gives the full variable domain: DAGVTQSPTHLIKTRGQQVTLRCSPISGHKSVSWYQQVLGQGPQFIFQYYEKEERGRGNFPDRFSARQFPNYSSELNVNALLLGDSALYLCASSPYARGDYGYTFGSGTRLTVV.

The chain carries TRBV9 and TRBJ2-3; D unresolved. CDR3 length equals 12 residues. Trimming removed 3 bases at V and 3 bases at J, with 5 bases between. Germline V gene sequence: CDR1 SGDLS, CDR2 YYNGEE. The DNA of the CDR3 is TGTGCCAGCAGCGAGACTACAGATACGCAGTATTTT. Its translation is CASSETTDTQYF.

The V and J genes are TRBV3-1 (or the pseudogene TRBV3-2) and TRBJ2-1; 9 bases line up with TRBD2. Trimming at V came to 0 bases and at J to 8 bases, leaving 5 bases not matched to a gene. This CDR3 comprises 15 residues. Germline V gene sequence: CDR1 LGHDT, CDR2 YNNKEL (reference sequence). CDR3 bases: TGTGCCAGCAGCCAAGAATTAGCGGGAGCATATGAGCAGTTCTTC. Translated: CASSQELAGAYEQFF.

The J gene is TRBJ2-7, the V gene TRBV2; 9 nucleotides line up with TRBD1. The ends lost 3 bases at V and 2 bases at J; junction bases unmatched: 5. The CDR3 sequence is 15 residues long. Per the germline V gene, CDR1 is SNHLY and CDR2 is FYNNEI. CDR3 region: CASSDRTGVTYEQYF. The CDR3 DNA reads as TGTGCCAGCAGTGATAGGACAGGGGTTACCTACGAGCAGTACTTC.

V is TRBV9 and J is TRBJ1-2; D ambiguous. The CDR3 totals 14 residues. Trimming removed 0 bases from V and 8 bases from J, with 14 bases in between. CDR1 is SGDLS, CDR2 YYNGEE, per germline. CDR3 sequence (DNA): TGTGCCAGCAGCGTAGGACTGGAAACTGGAGGCTACACCTTC. Protein product: CASSVGLETGGYTF.

The chain uses TRBV19 and TRBJ2-5; 10 nucleotides align to TRBD1. The CDR3 is made up of 16 amino acids. The V gene's germline CDR1 is LNHDA and CDR2 SQIVND (reference sequence). V was pared by 1 base and J by 5 bases, with 7 bases of the junction left unmatched. The CDR3 reads CASSIVRQGAGETQYF. The CDR3 DNA follows: TGTGCCAGTAGTATAGTTCGACAGGGGGCAGGGGAGACCCAGTACTTC.

This chain joins TRBV4-2 and TRBJ1-1; no firm D call. Per the germline V gene, CDR1 is LGHNA and CDR2 is YNFKEQ. The length of the CDR3 is 13 residues. The V end lost 4 bases, the J end lost 6 bases, and 12 bases lay between the germline ends. CDR3 in amino acids: CASSPTGIAEAFF. The CDR3 DNA is TGTGCCAGCAGCCCTACGGGGATCGCTGAAGCTTTCTTT.

The rearrangement uses TRBV5-6 and TRBJ2-5; 10 nucleotides agree with TRBD1. In germline, CDR1 is SGHDT, CDR2 YYEEEE. V trimming: 0 bases; J trimming: 0 bases; junction bases outside the gene matches: 8. This CDR3 spans 18 amino acids. The DNA of the CDR3 is TGTGCCAGCAGCTTGGGACAGGGGGCGGCCAACTACCAAGAGACCCAGTACTTC. Translation: CASSLGQGAANYQETQYF.

The chain couples TRBV19 to TRBJ2-1, with D perhaps TRBD1 (5 bases). Germline loops: CDR1 LNHDA, CDR2 SQIVND (reference sequence). With 3 bases removed from V and 6 bases from J, the gap between germline ends came to 12 bases. The CDR3 runs 14 residues. CDR3 nucleotide sequence: TGTGCCAGTAGTATCCCAGGGTTCTCCAATGAGCAGTTCTTC. Its protein product is CASSIPGFSNEQFF.

The chain carries TRBV7-9 and TRBJ1-1; 8 nucleotides agree with TRBD1. Germline trimming cut 2 bases from V and 6 bases from J; bases unmatched to any gene: 8. Germline loops: CDR1 SEHNR, CDR2 FQNEAQ (reference sequence). This CDR3 comprises 15 residues. The CDR3 DNA reads as TGTGCCAGCAGCTTAACAGGGGGGCGGGCCTCTGAAGCTTTCTTT. Its protein is CASSLTGGRASEAFF.

The chain uses TRBV5-5 and TRBJ2-1, with D possibly TRBD2 on 5 matching bases. From germline, CDR1 is SGHKS and CDR2 YYEKEE (reference sequence). The V gene lost 1 base and the J gene lost 0 bases, with 11 bases spanning the gap. The CDR3 spans 16 residues. CDR3: CASSLSPAASYNEQFF. The CDR3 nucleotides read TGTGCCAGCAGCTTGAGTCCAGCGGCCTCCTACAATGAGCAGTTCTTC.

The chain couples TRBV6-1 to TRBJ1-3; D perhaps matches TRBD1 (6 bases). CDR3 length equals 16 residues. Deletions cut 4 bases from V and 0 bases from J, with 13 bases between. The germline V gene encodes CDR1 MNHNS and CDR2 SASEGT. The CDR3 nucleotides are TGTGCCAGCAGTGCCCGAGACAGGATCTCTGGAAACACCATATATTTT. This encodes CASSARDRISGNTIYF.

This chain connects TRBV3-1 (or the pseudogene TRBV3-2) to TRBJ1-2; D unclear. CDR3 length: 13 amino acids. Per germline, CDR1 LGHDT and CDR2 YNNKEL (reference sequence). The V and J ends lost 2 bases and 6 bases respectively, with 10 bases between them. The CDR3: CASSQNNIHGYTF. DNA for the CDR3: TGTGCCAGCAGCCAAAACAACATTCATGGCTACACCTTC.

This chain connects TRBV7-9 to TRBJ1-2, with TRBD1 matching 7 bases. V lost 2 bases, J lost 3 bases, and 6 bases stayed unmatched. This CDR3 comprises 15 residues. In germline, CDR1 is SEHNR, CDR2 FQNEAQ (reference sequence). CDR3 in DNA: TGTGCCAGCAGCTTATTGGATGGACAGGACTATGGCTACACCTTC. This encodes CASSLLDGQDYGYTF.

The V gene is TRBV18, the J gene TRBJ2-3; TRBD2 might be the D (7 bases). The CDR3 loop spans 12 amino acids. Germline lookup yields CDR1 KGHSH and CDR2 LQKENI. CDR3 loop: CAGGAFTDTQYF. The CDR3 DNA sequence: TGTGCGGGGGGGGCCTTCACAGATACGCAGTATTTT.

The V call is TRBV30, the J call TRBJ1-6; 9 bases match TRBD1. Germline CDR1 reads GTSNPN; CDR2 reads SVGIG (reference sequence). The ends lost 4 bases at V and 11 bases at J; junction bases unmatched: 9. This CDR3 is built from 14 residues. The CDR3 nucleotides read TGTGCCTGGATCGGAACAGGGGGCGGGGCACCCCTCCACTTT. Translation gives CAWIGTGGGAPLHF.

The genes are TRBV7-9 and TRBJ1-4; a possible D gene is TRBD1 (5 bases). V was clipped by 0 bases and J by 3 bases, with 11 bases between them. The germline gives CDR1 SEHNR, CDR2 FQNEAQ (reference sequence). This CDR3 comprises 16 residues. The CDR3 DNA is TGTGCCAGCAGCTTAGCCAGGGCGGCAGCTAATGAAAAACTGTTTTTT. It is translated as CASSLARAAANEKLFF. The full variable domain, with the rest looked up from reference TRBV7-9 and TRBJ1-4, is DTGVSQNPRHKITKRGQNVTFRCDPISEHNRLYWYRQTLGQGPEFLTYFQNEAQLEKSRLLSDRFSAERPKGSFSTLEIQRTEQGDSAMYLCASSLARAAANEKLFFGSGTQLSVL.

The chain carries TRBV4-2 and TRBJ1-3; D is uncertain. V was trimmed by 0 bases and J by 3 bases, leaving 6 bases between them. The CDR3 loop spans 14 amino acids. Germline V gene data show CDR1 as LGHNA and CDR2 as YNFKEQ. CDR3: CASSQDRFGNTIYF. CDR3 DNA: TGTGCCAGCAGCCAAGACAGGTTTGGAAACACCATATATTTT.

The chain combines TRBV6-5 with TRBJ2-5, with TRBD1 as a possible D gene (5 bases). The germline CDR1 and CDR2 sequences are MNHEY and SVGAGI. The CDR3 covers 14 residues. Trimming removed 5 bases at V and 8 bases at J, with 18 bases between. The chain's CDR3 is CASSPLSSRVTQYF. CDR3 in DNA: TGTGCCAGCAGTCCCTTGTCCAGCAGGGTCACCCAGTACTTC.

This chain links TRBV1 with TRBJ1-2; no check of the table's D call, TRBD1, against the DNA was made. TRBV1 is classified as a pseudogene. The CDR3 spans 14 residues. Written as DNA, the CDR3 is TGCACCAGCAGCCTCTCGACAGGGAACTATGGCTACACCTTC. This sequence encodes CTSSLSTGNYGYTF.

V is TRBV21-1 and J is TRBJ2-5; TRBD1, the table's D call, lacks a check against the DNA. TRBV21-1 represents a pseudogene. The CDR3 sequence is 15 residues long. CDR3 loop: CASSKEATGKETQYF. CDR3 DNA sequence: TGTGCCAGCAGCAAAGAGGCAACAGGCAAAGAGACCCAGTACTTC.

CDR3 in DNA: TGTGCCAGCAGCTCAGGGGGCAGGGGCACTGAAGCTTTCTTT. Protein sequence: CASSSGGRGTEAFF. The chain carries TRBV9 and TRBJ1-1, with 8 bases fitting TRBD1. V was pared by 4 bases and J by 4 bases, with 6 bases of the junction left unmatched. This CDR3 comprises 14 residues. From germline, CDR1 is SGDLS and CDR2 YYNGEE.